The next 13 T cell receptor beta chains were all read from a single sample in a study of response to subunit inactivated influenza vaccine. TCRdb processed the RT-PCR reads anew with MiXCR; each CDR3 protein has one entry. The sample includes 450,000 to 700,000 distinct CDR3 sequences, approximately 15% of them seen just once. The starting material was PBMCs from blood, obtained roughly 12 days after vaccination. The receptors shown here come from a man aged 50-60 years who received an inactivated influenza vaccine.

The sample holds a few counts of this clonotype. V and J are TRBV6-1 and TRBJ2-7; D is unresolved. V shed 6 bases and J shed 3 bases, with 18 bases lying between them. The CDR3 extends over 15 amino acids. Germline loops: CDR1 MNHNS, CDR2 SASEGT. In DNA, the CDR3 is TGTGCCAGCAGCTCTCCGGACCGCAGGAGCTACGAGCAGTACTTC. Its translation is CASSSPDRRSYEQYF.

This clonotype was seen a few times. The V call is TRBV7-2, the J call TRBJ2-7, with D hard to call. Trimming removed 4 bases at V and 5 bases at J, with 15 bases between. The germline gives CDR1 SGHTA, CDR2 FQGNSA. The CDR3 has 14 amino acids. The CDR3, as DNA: TGTGCCAGCAGCTCTGGAACTTATATCAACGAGCAGTACTTC. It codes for CASSSGTYINEQYF.

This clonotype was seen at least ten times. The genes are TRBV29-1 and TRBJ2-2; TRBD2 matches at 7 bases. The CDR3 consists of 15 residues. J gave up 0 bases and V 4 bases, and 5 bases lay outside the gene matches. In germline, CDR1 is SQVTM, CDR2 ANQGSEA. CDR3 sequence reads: CSVVRLAANTGELFF. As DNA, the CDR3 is TGCAGCGTTGTAAGGCTAGCGGCGAACACCGGGGAGCTGTTTTTT.

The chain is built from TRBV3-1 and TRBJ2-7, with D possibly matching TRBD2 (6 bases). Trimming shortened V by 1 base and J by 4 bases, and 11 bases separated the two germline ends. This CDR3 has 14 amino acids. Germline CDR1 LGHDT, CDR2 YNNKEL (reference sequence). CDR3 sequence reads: CASSQGLVIYEQYF. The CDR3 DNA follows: TGTGCCAGCAGCCAAGGACTAGTTATTTACGAGCAGTACTTC.

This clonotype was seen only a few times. The CDR3 sequence is CSAKGPSYEQYF. The CDR3 DNA is TGCAGTGCTAAGGGACCGTCCTACGAGCAGTACTTC. The chain links TRBV20-1 to TRBJ2-7; the D gene could be TRBD1 or TRBD2 (5 bases each). CDR3 length equals 12 residues. The germline CDR1 and CDR2 sequences are DFQATT and SNEGSKA (reference sequence). V lost 4 bases, J lost 1 base, and 8 bases lay in between.

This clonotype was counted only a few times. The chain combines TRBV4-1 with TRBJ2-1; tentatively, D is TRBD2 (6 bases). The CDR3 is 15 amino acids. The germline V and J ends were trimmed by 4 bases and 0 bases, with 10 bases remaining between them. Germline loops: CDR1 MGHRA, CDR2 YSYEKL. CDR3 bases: TGCGCCAGCAGCCGGGACTCCAACTCCTACAATGAGCAGTTCTTC. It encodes CASSRDSNSYNEQFF.

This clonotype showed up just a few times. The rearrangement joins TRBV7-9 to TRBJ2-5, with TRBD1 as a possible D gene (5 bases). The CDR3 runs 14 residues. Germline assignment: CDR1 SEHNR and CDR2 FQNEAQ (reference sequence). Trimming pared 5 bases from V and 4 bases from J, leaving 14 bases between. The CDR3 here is CASSERGQGETQYF. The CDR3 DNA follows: TGTGCCAGCAGCGAAAGGGGTCAGGGAGAGACCCAGTACTTC.

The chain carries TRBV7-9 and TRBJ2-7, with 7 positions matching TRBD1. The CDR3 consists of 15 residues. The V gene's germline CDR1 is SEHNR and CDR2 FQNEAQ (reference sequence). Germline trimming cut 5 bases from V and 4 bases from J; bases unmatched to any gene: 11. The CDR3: CASSHDRDDGYEQYF. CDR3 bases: TGTGCCAGCAGCCACGACAGGGATGATGGGTACGAGCAGTACTTC. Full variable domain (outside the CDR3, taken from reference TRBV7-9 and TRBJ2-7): DTGVSQNPRHKITKRGQNVTFRCDPISEHNRLYWYRQTLGQGPEFLTYFQNEAQLEKSRLLSDRFSAERPKGSFSTLEIQRTEQGDSAMYLCASSHDRDDGYEQYFGPGTRLTVT.

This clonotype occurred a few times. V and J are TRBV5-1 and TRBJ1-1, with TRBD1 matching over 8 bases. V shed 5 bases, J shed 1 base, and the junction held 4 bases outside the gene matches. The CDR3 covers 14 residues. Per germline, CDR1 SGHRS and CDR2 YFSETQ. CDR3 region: CASRADRANTEAFF. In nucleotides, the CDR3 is TGCGCCAGCAGGGCGGACAGGGCGAACACTGAAGCTTTCTTT.

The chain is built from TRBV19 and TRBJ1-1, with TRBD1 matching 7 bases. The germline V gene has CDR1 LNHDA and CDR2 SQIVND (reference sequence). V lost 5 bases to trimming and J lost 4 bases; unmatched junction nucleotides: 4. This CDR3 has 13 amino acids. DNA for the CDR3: TGTGCCAGTAGTCGCAGGGGGATCACTGAAGCTTTCTTT. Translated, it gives CASSRRGITEAFF.

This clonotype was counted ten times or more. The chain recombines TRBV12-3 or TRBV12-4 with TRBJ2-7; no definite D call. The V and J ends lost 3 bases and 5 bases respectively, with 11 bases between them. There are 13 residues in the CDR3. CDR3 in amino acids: CASSFIQAHEQYF. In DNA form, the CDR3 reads TGTGCCAGCAGTTTTATACAAGCCCACGAGCAGTACTTC.

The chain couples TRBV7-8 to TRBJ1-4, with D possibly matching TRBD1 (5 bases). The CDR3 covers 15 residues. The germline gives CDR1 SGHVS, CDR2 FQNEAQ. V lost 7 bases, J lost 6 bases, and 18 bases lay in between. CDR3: CASTPYRGADEKLFF. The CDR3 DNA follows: TGTGCCAGCACCCCGTACCGAGGGGCGGATGAAAAACTGTTTTTT.

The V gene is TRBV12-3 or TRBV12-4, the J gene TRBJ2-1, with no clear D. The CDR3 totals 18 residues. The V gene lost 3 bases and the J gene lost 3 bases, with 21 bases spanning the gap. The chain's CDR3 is CASSFVYGVRVVYNEQFF. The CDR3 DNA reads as TGTGCCAGCAGTTTCGTTTATGGGGTTAGGGTTGTCTACAATGAGCAGTTCTTC.